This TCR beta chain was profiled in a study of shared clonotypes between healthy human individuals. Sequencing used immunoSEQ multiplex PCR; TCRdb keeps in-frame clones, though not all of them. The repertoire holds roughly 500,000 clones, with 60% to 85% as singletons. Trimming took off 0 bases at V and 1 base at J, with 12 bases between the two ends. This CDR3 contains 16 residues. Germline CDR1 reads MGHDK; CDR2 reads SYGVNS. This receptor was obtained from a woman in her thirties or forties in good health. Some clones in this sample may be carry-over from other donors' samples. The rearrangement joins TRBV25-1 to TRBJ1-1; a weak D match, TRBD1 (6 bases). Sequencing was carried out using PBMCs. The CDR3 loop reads CASSEYRQGKNTEAFF. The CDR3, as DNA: TGTGCCAGCAGTGAATATCGGCAGGGGAAGAACACTGAAGCTTTCTTT.